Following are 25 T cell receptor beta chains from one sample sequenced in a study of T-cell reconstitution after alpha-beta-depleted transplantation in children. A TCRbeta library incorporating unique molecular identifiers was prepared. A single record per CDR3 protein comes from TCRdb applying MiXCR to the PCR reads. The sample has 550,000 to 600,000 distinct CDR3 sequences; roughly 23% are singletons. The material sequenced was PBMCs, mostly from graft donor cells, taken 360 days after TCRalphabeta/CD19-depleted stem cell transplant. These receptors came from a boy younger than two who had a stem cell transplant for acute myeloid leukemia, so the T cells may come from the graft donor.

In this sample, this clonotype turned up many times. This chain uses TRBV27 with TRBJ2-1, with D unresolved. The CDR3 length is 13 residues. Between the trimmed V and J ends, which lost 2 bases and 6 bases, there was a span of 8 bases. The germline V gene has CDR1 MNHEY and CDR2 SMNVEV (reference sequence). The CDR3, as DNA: TGTGCCAGCAGTTTAAAATTGAGCAATGAGCAGTTCTTC. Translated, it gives CASSLKLSNEQFF.

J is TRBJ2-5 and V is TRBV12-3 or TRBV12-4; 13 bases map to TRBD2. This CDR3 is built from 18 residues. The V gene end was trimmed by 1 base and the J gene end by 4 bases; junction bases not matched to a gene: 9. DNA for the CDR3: TGTGCCAGCAGTTTAGGGGGACTAGCGGGGAATCGACTAGAGACCCAGTACTTC. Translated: CASSLGGLAGNRLETQYF.

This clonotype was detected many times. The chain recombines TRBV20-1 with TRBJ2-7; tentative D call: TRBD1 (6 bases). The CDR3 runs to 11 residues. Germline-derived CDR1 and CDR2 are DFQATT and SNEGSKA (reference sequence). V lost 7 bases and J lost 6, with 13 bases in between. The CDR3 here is CSVEGQVEQYV. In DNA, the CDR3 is TGCAGTGTCGAGGGACAAGTCGAGCAGTACGTC.

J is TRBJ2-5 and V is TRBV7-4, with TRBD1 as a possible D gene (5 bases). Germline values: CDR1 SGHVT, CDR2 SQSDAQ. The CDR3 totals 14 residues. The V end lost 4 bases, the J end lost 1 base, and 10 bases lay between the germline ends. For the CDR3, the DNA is TGTGCCAGCAGCTCCCTTCAGGGCCAAGAGACCCAGTACTTC. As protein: CASSSLQGQETQYF.

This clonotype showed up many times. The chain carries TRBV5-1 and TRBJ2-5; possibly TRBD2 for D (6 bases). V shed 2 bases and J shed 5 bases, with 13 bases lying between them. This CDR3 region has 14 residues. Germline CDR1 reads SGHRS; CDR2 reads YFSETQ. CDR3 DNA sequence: TGCGCCAGCAGCTTCCCTAGCGCAGGCGAGACCCAGTACTTC. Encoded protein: CASSFPSAGETQYF.

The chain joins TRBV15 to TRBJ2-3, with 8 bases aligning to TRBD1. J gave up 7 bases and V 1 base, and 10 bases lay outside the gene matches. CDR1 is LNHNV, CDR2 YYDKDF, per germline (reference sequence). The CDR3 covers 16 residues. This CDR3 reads CATSRVGDRLRHTQYF. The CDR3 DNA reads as TGTGCCACCAGCAGAGTAGGGGACAGGTTGCGACATACGCAGTATTTT.

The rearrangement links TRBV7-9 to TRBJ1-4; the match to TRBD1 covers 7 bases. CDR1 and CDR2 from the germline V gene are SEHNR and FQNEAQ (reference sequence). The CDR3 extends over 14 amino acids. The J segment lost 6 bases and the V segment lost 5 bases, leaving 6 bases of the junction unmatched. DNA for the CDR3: TGTGCCAGCAGCACCAGCGACAGGGATGAAAAACTGTTTTTT. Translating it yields CASSTSDRDEKLFF.

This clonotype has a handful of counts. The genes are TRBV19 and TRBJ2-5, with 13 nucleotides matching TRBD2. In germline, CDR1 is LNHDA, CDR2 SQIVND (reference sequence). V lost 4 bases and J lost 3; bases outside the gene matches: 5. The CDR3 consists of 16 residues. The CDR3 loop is CASSKGLAGREETQYF. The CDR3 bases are TGTGCCAGTAGTAAGGGACTAGCGGGGAGGGAAGAGACCCAGTACTTC.

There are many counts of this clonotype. The CDR3 is CAISDRRGYYEQYV. The CDR3 DNA reads TGTGCCATCAGTGACCGGCGGGGATACTACGAGCAGTACGTC. The rearrangement joins TRBV10-3 to TRBJ2-7; D might be TRBD2 (6 bases). The CDR3 sequence is 14 residues long. Trimming took off 3 bases at V and 3 bases at J, with 12 bases between the two ends. From germline, CDR1 is ENHRY and CDR2 SYGVKD.

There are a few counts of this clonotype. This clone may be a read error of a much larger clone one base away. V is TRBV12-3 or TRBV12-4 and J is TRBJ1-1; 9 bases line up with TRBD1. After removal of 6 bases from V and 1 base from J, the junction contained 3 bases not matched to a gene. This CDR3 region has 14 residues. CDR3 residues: CASRAGQGNTEAFF. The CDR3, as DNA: TGTGCCAGCAGAGCGGGACAGGGGAACACTGAAGCTTTCTTT.

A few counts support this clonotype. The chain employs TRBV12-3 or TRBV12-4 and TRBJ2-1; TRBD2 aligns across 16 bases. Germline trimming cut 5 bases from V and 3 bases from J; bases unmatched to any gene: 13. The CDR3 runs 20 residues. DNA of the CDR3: TGTGCCAGCAGTCCTCGTCCGGGACTAGCGGGGGGGCGCCTCTACAATGAGCAGTTCTTC. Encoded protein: CASSPRPGLAGGRLYNEQFF.

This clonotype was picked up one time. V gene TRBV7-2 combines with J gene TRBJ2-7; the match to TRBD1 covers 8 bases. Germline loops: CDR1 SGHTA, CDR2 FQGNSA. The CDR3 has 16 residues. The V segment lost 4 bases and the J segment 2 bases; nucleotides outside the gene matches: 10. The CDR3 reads CASSYSRDRLTYEQYF. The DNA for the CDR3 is TGTGCCAGCAGCTACAGCCGGGACAGGTTAACCTACGAGCAGTACTTC.

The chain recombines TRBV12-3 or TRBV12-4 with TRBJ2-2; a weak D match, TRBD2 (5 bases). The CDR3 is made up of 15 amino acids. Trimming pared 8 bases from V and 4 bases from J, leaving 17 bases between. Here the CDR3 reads CASHHRKGSTGELFF. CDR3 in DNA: TGTGCCAGCCATCACCGCAAAGGGAGCACCGGGGAGCTGTTTTTT.

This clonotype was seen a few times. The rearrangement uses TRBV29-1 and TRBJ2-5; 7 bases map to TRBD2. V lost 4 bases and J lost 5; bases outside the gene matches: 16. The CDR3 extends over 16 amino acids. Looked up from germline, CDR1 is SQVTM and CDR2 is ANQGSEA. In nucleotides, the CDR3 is TGCAGCGTTGTCTCTTTCCGGAGTCTGGGAGGGGAGACCCAGTACTTC. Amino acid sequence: CSVVSFRSLGGETQYF.

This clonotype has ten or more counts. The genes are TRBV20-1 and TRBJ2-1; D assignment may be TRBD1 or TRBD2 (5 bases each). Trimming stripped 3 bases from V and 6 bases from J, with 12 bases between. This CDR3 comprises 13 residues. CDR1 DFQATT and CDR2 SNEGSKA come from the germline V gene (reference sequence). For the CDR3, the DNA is TGCAGTGCTAGTCCGGGGCAGCTCAATGAGCAGTTCTTC. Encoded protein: CSASPGQLNEQFF.

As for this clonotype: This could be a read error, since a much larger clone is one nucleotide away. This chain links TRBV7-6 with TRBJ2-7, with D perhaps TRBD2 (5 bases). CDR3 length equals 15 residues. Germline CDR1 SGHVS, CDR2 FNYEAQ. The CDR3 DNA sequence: TGTGCCAGCAGCCCCCGCGGGTTCTCCTCCTACAAGCAGTACTTC. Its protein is CASSPRGFSSYKQYF.

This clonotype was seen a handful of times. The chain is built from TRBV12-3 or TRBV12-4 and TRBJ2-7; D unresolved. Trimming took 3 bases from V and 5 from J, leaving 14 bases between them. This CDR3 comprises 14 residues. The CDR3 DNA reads TGTGCCAGCAGTTTGGGCATCCCGACGGACGAGCAGTACTTC. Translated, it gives CASSLGIPTDEQYF.

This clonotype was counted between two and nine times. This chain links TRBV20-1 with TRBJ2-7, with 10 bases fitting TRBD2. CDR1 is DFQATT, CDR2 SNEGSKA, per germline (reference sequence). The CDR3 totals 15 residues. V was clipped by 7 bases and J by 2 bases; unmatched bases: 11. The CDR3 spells CSVQAQRGGPYEQYV. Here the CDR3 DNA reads TGCAGTGTTCAGGCCCAGCGGGGGGGCCCCTACGAGCAGTACGTC.

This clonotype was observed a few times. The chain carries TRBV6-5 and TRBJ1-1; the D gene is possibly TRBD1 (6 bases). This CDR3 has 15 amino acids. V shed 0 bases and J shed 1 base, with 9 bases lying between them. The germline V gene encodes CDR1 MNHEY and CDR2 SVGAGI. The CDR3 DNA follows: TGTGCCAGCAGTTACTCTCCAGGGGCGAACACTGAAGCTTTCTTT. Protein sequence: CASSYSPGANTEAFF.

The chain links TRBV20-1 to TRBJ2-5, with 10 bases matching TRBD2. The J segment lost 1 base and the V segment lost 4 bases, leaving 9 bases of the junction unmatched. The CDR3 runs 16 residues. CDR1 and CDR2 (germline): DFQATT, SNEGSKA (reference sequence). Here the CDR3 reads CSATGLERGGQETQYF. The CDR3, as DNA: TGCAGTGCTACGGGATTGGAGCGGGGGGGCCAAGAGACCCAGTACTTC.

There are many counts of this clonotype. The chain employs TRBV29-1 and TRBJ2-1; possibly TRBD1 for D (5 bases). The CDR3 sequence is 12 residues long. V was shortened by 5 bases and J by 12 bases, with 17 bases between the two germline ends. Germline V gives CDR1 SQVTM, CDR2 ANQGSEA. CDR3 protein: CSVRQGSQGQFF. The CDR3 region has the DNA TGCAGCGTTAGGCAGGGAAGCCAGGGGCAGTTCTTC.

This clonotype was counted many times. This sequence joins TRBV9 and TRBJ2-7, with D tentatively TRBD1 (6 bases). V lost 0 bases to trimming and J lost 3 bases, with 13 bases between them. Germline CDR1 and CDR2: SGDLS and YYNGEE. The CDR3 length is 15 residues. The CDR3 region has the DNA TGTGCCAGCAGCGTAGGGACAGAATCCTTCTACGAGCAGTACTTC. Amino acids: CASSVGTESFYEQYF.

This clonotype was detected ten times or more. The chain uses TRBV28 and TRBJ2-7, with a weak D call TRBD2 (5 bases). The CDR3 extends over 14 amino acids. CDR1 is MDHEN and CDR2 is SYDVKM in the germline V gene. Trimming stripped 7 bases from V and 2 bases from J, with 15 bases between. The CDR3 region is CASTKRGGPYEQYV. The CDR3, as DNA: TGTGCCAGCACCAAGCGTGGAGGTCCCTACGAGCAGTACGTC.

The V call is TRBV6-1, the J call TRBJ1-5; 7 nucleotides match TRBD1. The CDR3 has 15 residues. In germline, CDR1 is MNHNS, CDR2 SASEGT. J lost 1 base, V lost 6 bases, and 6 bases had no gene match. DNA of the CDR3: TGTGCCAGCAGGTTCAGGGGGGACAGCAATCAGCCCCAGCATTTT. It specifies CASRFRGDSNQPQHF.

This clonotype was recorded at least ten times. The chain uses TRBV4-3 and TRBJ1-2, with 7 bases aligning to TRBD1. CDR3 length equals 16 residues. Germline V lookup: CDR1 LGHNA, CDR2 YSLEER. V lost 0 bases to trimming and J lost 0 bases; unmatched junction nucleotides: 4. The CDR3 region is CASSQEKGTANYGYTF. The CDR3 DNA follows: TGCGCCAGCAGCCAAGAAAAGGGGACAGCTAACTATGGCTACACCTTC.